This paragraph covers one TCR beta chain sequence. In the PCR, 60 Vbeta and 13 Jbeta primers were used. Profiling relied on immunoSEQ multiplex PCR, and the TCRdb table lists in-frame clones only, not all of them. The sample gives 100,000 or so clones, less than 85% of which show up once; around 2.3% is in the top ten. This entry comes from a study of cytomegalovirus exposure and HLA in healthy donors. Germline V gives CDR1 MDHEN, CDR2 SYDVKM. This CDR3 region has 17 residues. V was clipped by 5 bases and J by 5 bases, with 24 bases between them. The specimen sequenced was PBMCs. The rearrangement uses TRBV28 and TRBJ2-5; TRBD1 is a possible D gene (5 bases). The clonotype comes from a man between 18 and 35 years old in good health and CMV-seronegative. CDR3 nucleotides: TGTGCCAGCAGTCCAAAACTCCAGGGCCTGTATTTGGAGACCCAGTACTTC. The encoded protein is CASSPKLQGLYLETQYF.